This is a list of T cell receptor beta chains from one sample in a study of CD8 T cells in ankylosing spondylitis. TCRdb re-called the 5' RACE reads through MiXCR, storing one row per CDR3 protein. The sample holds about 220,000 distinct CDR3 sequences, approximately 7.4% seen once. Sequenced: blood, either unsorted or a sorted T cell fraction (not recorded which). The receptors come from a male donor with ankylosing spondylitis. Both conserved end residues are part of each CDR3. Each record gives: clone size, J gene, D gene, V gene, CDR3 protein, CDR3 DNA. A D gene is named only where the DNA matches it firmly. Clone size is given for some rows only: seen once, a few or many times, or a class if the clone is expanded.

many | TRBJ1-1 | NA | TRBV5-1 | CASSPLRPGEAFF | TGCGCCAGCAGCCCTCTTAGGCCGGGTGAAGCTTTCTTT
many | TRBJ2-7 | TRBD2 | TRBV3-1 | CASSHPTSGTYEQYF | TGTGCCAGCAGCCACCCGACTAGCGGCACCTACGAGCAGTACTTC
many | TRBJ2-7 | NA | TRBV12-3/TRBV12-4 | CASSFLGNTYEQYF | TGTGCCAGCAGTTTCTTAGGCAACACCTACGAGCAGTACTTC
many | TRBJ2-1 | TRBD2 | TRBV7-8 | CASSSRQAGEINNEQFF | TGTGCCAGCAGCTCACGACAAGCGGGAGAGATCAACAATGAGCAGTTCTTC
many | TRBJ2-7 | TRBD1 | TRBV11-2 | CASSFGTVTPYEQYF | TGTGCCAGCAGCTTTGGGACAGTTACTCCCTACGAGCAGTACTTC
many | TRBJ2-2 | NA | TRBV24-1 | CATSDTATGELFF | TGTGCCACCAGTGACACGGCCACCGGGGAGCTGTTTTTT
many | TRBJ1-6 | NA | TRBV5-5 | CASTSGLVPVYNSPLHF | TGTGCCAGCACCTCTGGGTTGGTGCCGGTGTATAATTCACCCCTCCACTTT
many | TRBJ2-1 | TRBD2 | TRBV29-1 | CSASGGFGSQFF | TGCAGCGCTAGCGGTGGCTTCGGGAGTCAGTTCTTC
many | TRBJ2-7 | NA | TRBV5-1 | CASRSGLREQYF | TGCGCCAGCAGGTCCGGACTACGCGAGCAGTACTTC
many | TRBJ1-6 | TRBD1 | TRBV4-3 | CASSQGGQFSYNSPLHF | TGCGCCAGCAGCCAGGGGGGACAGTTCTCCTATAATTCACCCCTCCACTTT
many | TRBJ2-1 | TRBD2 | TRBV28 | CASGLTSGAANEQFF | TGTGCCAGCGGACTGACTAGCGGAGCGGCGAATGAGCAGTTCTTC
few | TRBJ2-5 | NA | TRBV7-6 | CASSLDRQETQYF | TGTGCCAGCAGCTTAGACAGGCAAGAGACCCAGTACTTC
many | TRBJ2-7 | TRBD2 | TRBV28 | CASSRLAPSSYEQYF | TGTGCCAGCAGCCGACTAGCGCCGAGCTCCTACGAGCAGTACTTC
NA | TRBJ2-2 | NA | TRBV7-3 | CASSPVSGTLNTGELFF | TGTGCCAGCAGCCCTGTCTCCGGGACTCTTAACACCGGGGAGCTGTTTTTT
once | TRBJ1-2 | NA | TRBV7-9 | CASSFGGPSYGYTF | TGTGCCAGCAGCTTCGGGGGGCCGAGCTATGGCTACACCTTC
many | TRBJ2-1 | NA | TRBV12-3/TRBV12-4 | CASSLARYNEQFF | TGTGCCAGCAGTTTGGCGCGATACAATGAGCAGTTCTTC
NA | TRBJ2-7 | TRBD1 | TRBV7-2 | CASSPGGVKYEQYF | TGTGCCAGCAGCCCAGGGGGCGTAAAATACGAGCAGTACTTC
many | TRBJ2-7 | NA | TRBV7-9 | CASSLVDYEQYF | TGTGCCAGCAGCTTAGTGGACTACGAGCAGTACTTC
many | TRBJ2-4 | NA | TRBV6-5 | CASSSSSGLDIQYF | TGTGCCAGCAGTTCTTCTTCAGGGCTTGACATTCAGTACTTC
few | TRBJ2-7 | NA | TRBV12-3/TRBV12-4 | CASRNRGFDEQYF | TGTGCCAGCAGAAACCGGGGTTTCGACGAGCAGTACTTC
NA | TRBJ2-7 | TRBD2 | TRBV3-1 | CASSHSFTSGNYEQYF | TGTGCCAGCAGCCATTCTTTCACTAGCGGGAACTACGAGCAGTACTTC
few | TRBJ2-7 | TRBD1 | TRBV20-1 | CSASPRQGIDEQYF | TGCAGTGCTAGTCCTAGACAGGGCATCGACGAGCAGTACTTC
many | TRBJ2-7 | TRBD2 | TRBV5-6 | CASSLIASGGAEEQYF | TGTGCCAGCAGCTTGATTGCTAGCGGGGGGGCGGAAGAGCAGTACTTC
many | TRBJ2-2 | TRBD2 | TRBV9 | CASSPEGLAGEGTGELFF | TGTGCCAGCAGCCCCGAGGGACTAGCGGGAGAGGGGACCGGGGAGCTGTTTTTT
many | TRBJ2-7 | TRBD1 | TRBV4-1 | CASSPSGTGGFKEQYF | TGCGCCAGCAGCCCTTCCGGGACAGGGGGTTTTAAGGAGCAGTACTTC
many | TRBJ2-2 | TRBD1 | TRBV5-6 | CASSLDRATGELFF | TGTGCCAGCAGTCTGGACAGGGCGACCGGGGAGCTGTTTTTT
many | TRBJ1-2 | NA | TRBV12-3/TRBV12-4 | CASSPVGGPNYGYTF | TGTGCCAGCAGTCCCGTGGGGGGACCTAACTATGGCTACACCTTC
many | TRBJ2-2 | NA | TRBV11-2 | CASRPTPGVHTGELFF | TGTGCCAGCAGGCCTACCCCAGGGGTCCACACCGGGGAGCTGTTTTTT
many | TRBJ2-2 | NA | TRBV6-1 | CASSGSYTGELFF | TGTGCCAGCAGTGGATCGTACACCGGGGAGCTGTTTTTT
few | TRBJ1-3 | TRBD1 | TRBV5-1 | CASSPPRTGSAVGNTIYF | TGCGCCAGCAGCCCCCCCCGGACAGGGTCAGCCGTTGGAAACACCATATATTTT
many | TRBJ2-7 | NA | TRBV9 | CASSVAPDPYEQYF | TGTGCCAGCAGCGTAGCTCCAGACCCCTACGAGCAGTACTTC
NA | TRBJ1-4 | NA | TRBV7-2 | CASSSDGGAGEKLFF | TGTGCCAGCAGCTCCGACGGGGGGGCTGGCGAAAAACTGTTTTTT
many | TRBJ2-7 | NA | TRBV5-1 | CASSPMVPRGHEQYF | TGCGCCAGCAGCCCAATGGTCCCCAGGGGCCACGAGCAGTACTTC